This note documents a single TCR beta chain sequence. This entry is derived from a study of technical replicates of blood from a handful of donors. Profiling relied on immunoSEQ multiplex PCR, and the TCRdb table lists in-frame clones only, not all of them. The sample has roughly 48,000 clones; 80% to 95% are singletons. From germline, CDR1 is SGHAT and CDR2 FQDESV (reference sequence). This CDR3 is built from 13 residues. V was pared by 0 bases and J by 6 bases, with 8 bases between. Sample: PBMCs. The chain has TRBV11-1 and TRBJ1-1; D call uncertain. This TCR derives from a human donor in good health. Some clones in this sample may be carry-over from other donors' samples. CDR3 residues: CASSLAEGAEAFF. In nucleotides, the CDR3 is TGTGCCAGCAGCTTAGCGGAGGGCGCTGAAGCTTTCTTT.